These 3 T cell receptor beta chains originate from one sample sequenced in a study of cytomegalovirus exposure and HLA in healthy donors. The study ran its PCR with 60 Vbeta and 13 Jbeta primers. The assay was immunoSEQ multiplex PCR, and TCRdb's table has in-frame clones only and misses some. The sample data list 90,000 to 150,000 clones. Sequenced input: PBMCs. All receptors come from a man aged 18 to 30 in good health and CMV-seronegative.

This sequence joins TRBV7-9 and TRBJ1-4; D unresolved. This CDR3 comprises 12 residues. Trimming removed 5 bases from V and 5 bases from J, with 6 bases in between. Germline CDR1 is SEHNR and CDR2 is FQNEAQ (reference sequence). The CDR3 reads CASSRGNEKLFF. In nucleotides, the CDR3 is TGTGCCAGCAGCCGGGGAAATGAAAAACTGTTTTTT.

The chain carries TRBV10-2 and TRBJ2-1; 10 bases match TRBD1. CDR1 is WSHSY, CDR2 SAAADI, per germline. Trimming at V came to 4 bases and at J to 10 bases, leaving 4 bases not matched to a gene. CDR3 length: 13 residues. This chain's CDR3 is CASSGQGAREQFF. The CDR3 coding sequence is TGCGCCAGCAGTGGACAGGGGGCACGGGAGCAGTTCTTC.

The chain joins TRBV5-4 to TRBJ2-5, with 9 positions matching TRBD2. This CDR3 region has 16 residues. Germline V gene lookup returns CDR1 SGHNT and CDR2 YYREEE (reference sequence). The trim removed 7 bases at V and 5 bases at J, leaving 15 bases unmatched. The CDR3 spells CASRLGGLAGTETQYF. The CDR3, as DNA: TGTGCCAGCCGACTAGGCGGGCTAGCGGGAACGGAGACCCAGTACTTC.